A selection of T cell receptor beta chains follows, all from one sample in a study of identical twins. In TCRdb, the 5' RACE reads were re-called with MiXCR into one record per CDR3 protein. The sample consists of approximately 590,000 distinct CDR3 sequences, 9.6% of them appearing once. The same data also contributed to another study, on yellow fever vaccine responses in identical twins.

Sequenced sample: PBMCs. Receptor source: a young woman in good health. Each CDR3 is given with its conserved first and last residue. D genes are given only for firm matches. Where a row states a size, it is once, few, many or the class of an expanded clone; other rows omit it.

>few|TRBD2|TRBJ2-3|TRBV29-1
CSVVIREGLDTQYF
TGCAGCGTTGTGATCCGGGAGGGCCTCGATACGCAGTATTTT
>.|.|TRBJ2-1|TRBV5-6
CASSLGSGNSYNEQFF
TGTGCCAGCAGCTTGGGGAGCGGAAACTCCTACAATGAGCAGTTCTTC
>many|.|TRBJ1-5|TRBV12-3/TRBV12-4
CASSPTGINQPQHF
TGTGCCAGCAGTCCGACAGGAATAAATCAGCCCCAGCATTTT
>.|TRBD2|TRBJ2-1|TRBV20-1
CCARASDGSGSVNEQFF
TGCTGCGCTAGAGCTTCCGATGGTAGCGGGAGCGTCAATGAGCAGTTCTTC
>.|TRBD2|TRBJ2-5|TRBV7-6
CASSLPGTRAETQYF
TGTGCCAGCAGCTTACCCGGGACTAGGGCAGAGACCCAGTACTTC
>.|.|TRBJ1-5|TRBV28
CASSPSVRGSQPQHF
TGTGCCAGCAGCCCCTCGGTTAGGGGTTCTCAGCCCCAGCATTTT
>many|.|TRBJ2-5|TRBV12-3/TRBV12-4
CASSSPRGQVQETQYF
TGTGCCAGCAGTTCTCCCCGGGGCCAGGTGCAAGAGACCCAGTACTTC
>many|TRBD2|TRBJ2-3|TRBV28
CASNNGTSGERGTDTQYF
TGTGCCAGCAACAACGGGACTAGCGGGGAGCGCGGCACAGATACGCAGTATTTT
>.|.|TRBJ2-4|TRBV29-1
CSAELDPPNIQYF
TGCAGCGCTGAACTCGACCCCCCAAACATTCAGTACTTC
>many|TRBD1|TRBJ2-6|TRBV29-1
CSVEDRGFSGANVLTF
TGCAGCGTTGAAGACAGGGGGTTCTCTGGGGCCAACGTCCTGACTTTC
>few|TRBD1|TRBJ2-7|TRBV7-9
CASSLAGTAAYEQYF
TGTGCCAGCAGCTTAGCGGGGACAGCTGCCTACGAGCAGTACTTC
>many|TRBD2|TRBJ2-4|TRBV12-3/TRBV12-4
CASSRGDWAKNIQYF
TGTGCCAGCAGCCGGGGGGATTGGGCCAAAAACATTCAGTACTTC
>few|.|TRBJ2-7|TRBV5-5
CATQALATGAYEQYF
TGTGCCACACAAGCTTTGGCGACGGGAGCCTACGAGCAGTACTTC
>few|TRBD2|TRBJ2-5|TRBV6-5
CASSYSGTSGFETQYF
TGTGCCAGCAGTTACTCAGGGACTAGCGGTTTTGAGACCCAGTACTTC
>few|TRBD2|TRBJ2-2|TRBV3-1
CASSQLGLAGATDAGELFF
TGTGCCAGCAGCCAACTCGGGCTAGCGGGAGCCACAGACGCCGGGGAGCTGTTTTTT
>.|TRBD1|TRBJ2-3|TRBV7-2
CASSRRQGSTDTQYF
TGTGCCAGCAGCCGCAGACAGGGGAGCACAGATACGCAGTATTTT
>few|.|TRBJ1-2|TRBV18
CASSPRGGDNYGYTF
TGTGCCAGCTCACCACGAGGAGGAGACAACTATGGCTACACCTTC
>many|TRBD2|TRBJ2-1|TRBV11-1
CASSSRLAGTLFSSYNEQFF
TGTGCCAGCAGCTCCCGCCTAGCGGGGACTTTATTCAGCTCCTACAATGAGCAGTTCTTC
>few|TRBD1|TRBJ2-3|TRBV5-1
CASSLGQGLRDTQYF
TGCGCCAGCAGCTTGGGACAGGGGCTTAGGGATACGCAGTATTTT
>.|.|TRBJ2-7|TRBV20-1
CSAISLTDYYEQYF
TGCAGTGCCATTTCCCTGACAGATTACTACGAGCAGTACTTC
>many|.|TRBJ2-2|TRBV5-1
CASSLYSLTGELFF
TGCGCCAGCAGCTTGTACAGCCTGACCGGGGAGCTGTTTTTT
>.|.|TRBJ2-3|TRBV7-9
CATDEGVGSTDTQYF
TGTGCCACCGACGAGGGGGTTGGGAGCACAGATACGCAGTATTTT
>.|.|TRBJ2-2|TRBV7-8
CASSEKLGSTGELFF
TGTGCCAGCAGCGAGAAACTGGGGAGCACCGGGGAGCTGTTTTTT
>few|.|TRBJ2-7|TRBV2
CASKERSGEHYEQYF
TGTGCCAGCAAAGAGCGTAGCGGTGAACATTACGAGCAGTACTTC
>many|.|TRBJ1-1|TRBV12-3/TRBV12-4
CASSFKGNTEAFF
TGTGCCAGCAGTTTCAAGGGGAACACTGAAGCTTTCTTT
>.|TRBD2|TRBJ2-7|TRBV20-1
CSARGTSGPSYEQYF
TGCAGTGCTAGGGGGACTAGCGGGCCCTCCTACGAGCAGTACTTC
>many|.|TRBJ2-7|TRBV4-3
CASSQSTYRYEQYF
TGCGCCAGCAGCCAAAGCACTTATAGGTACGAGCAGTACTTC
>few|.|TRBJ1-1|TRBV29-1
CSVEAGRRTEAFF
TGCAGCGTTGAGGCAGGACGACGGACTGAAGCTTTCTTT
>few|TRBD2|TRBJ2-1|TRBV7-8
CASSPGTRGGGRWYNEQFF
TGTGCCAGCAGCCCCGGAACACGGGGGGGCGGGAGGTGGTACAATGAGCAGTTCTTC
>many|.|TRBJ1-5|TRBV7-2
CASSSDGNSNQPQHF
TGTGCCAGCAGCTCGGACGGAAATAGCAATCAGCCCCAGCATTTT
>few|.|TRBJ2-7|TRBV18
CASSPLAGQSYEQYF
TGTGCCAGCTCACCACTTGCCGGCCAGTCCTACGAGCAGTACTTC
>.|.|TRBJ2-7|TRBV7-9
CASSLTGGQEEQYF
TGTGCCAGCAGCTTAACCGGGGGGCAGGAAGAGCAGTACTTC
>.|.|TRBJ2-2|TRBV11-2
CASSLTAGLNTGELFF
TGTGCCAGCAGCCTAACGGCGGGGCTGAACACCGGGGAGCTGTTTTTT
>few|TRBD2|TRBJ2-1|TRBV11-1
CASSAYGLAVNSYNEQFF
TGTGCCAGCAGCGCATACGGACTAGCGGTAAACTCCTACAATGAGCAGTTCTTC
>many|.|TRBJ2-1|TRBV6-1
CASSLDTYNEQFF
TGTGCCAGCAGTCTGGACACGTACAATGAGCAGTTCTTC
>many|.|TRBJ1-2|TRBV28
CASSQQTYGYTF
TGTGCCAGCAGTCAACAGACGTATGGCTACACCTTC
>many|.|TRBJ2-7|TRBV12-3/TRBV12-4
CASSSNLVYEQYF
TGTGCCAGCAGTTCCAATCTAGTCTACGAGCAGTACTTC
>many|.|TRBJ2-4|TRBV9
CASSVEAGHNIQYF
TGTGCCAGCAGCGTAGAGGCAGGACATAACATTCAGTACTTC
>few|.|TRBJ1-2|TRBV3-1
CASSPTGWGTYGYTF
TGTGCCAGCAGCCCGACAGGATGGGGGACCTATGGCTACACCTTC
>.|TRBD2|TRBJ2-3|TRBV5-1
CASSPLAGLAGGTQYF
TGCGCCAGCAGCCCCCTCGCGGGACTAGCAGGGGGTACGCAGTATTTT
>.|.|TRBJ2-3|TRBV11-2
CASSLGGGSTDTHYF
TGTGCCAGCAGCCTGGGGGGCGGTAGCACAGATACGCACTATTTT
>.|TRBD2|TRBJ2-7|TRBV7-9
CASSSLSGLAIYEQYF
TGTGCCAGCAGCTCCCTTAGTGGACTAGCGATCTACGAGCAGTACTTC
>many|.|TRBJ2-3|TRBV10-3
CAISVTDTQYF
TGTGCCATCAGTGTGACAGATACGCAGTATTTT
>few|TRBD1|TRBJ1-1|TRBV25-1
CASSDIGQGALLRRNTEAFF
TGTGCCAGCAGTGATATAGGACAGGGGGCCCTTTTACGAAGGAACACTGAAGCTTTCTTT
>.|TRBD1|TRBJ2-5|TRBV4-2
CASSQELGRQGAGETQYF
TGTGCCAGCAGCCAAGAGTTAGGGAGACAGGGGGCGGGAGAGACCCAGTACTTC
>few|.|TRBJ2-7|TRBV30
CAWSAQSPYEQYF
TGTGCCTGGAGTGCCCAGAGCCCCTACGAGCAGTACTTC
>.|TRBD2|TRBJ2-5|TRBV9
CASSVEGGGMETQYF
TGTGCCAGCAGCGTAGAAGGCGGGGGGATGGAGACCCAGTACTTC
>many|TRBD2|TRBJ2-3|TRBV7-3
CASSLTSGGTDTQYF
TGTGCCAGCAGCCTTACTAGCGGGGGCACAGATACGCAGTATTTT
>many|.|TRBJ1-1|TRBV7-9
CASSLGPTGQSLTEAFF
TGTGCCAGCAGCTTAGGTCCGACAGGACAGTCGCTCACTGAAGCTTTCTTT
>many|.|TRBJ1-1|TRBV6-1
CASKTGTQNTEAFF
TGTGCCAGCAAAACCGGGACACAGAACACTGAAGCTTTCTTT
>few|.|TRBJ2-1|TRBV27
CASSFGSTPLDYNEQFF
TGTGCCAGCAGTTTTGGTTCGACGCCGCTGGACTACAATGAGCAGTTCTTC